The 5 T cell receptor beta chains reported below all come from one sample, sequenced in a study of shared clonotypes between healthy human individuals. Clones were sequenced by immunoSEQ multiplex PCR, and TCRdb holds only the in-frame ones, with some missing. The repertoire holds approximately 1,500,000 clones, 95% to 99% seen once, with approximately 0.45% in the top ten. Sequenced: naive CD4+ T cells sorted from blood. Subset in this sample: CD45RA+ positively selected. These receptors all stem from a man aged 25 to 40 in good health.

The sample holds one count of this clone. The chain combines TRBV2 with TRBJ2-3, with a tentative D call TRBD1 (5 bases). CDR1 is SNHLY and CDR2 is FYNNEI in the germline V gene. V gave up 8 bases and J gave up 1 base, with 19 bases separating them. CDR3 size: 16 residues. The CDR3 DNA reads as TGTGCCAGCCGTGGAACCGGGCTCAGGGGCACAGATACGCAGTATTTT. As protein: CASRGTGLRGTDTQYF.

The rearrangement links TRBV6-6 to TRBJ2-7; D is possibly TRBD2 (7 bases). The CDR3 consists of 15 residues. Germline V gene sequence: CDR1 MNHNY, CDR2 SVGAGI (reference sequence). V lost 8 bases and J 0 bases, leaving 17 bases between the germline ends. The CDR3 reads CASQEGGRASYEQYF. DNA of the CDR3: TGTGCCAGCCAGGAGGGGGGGAGGGCCTCCTACGAGCAGTACTTC.

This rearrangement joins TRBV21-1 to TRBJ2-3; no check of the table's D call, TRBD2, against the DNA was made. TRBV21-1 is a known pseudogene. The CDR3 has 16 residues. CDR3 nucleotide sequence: TGTGCCAGCACCCCCCGGGTCCAGCGGGACACAGATACGCAGTATTTT. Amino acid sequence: CASTPRVQRDTDTQYF.

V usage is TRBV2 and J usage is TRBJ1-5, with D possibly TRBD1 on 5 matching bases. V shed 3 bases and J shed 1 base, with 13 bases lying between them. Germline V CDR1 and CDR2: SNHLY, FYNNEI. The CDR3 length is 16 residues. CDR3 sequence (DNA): TGTGCCAGCAGTGAGAAGGGGAGGGAAAGCAATCAGCCCCAGCATTTT. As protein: CASSEKGRESNQPQHF.

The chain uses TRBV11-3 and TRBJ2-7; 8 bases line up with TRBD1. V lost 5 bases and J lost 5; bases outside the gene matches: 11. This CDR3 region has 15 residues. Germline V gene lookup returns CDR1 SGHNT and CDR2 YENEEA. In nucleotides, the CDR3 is TGTGCCAGCAGCCCAGGACAGGGTCCATCGCACGAGCAGTACTTC. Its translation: CASSPGQGPSHEQYF.